Below are 10 T cell receptor beta chains sequenced from a single sample in a study of T cells expressing NK-cell markers. For each CDR3 protein, TCRdb gives one entry from its re-call of the 5' RACE reads, without DNA. The sample features fewer than 400,000 distinct CDR3 sequences, with 5.2% in its top ten. Sequenced input: blood T cells: a sorted CD56 or NKG2C T cell subset, CD4+ or CD8+ T cells, or bulk PBMC T cells (not recorded which). All receptors come from a man between 18 and 69 years old in good health.

This chain joins TRBV3-1 and TRBJ1-1; TCRdb lists TRBD1, though no DNA is available to test this call. CDR3 length: 16 amino acids. CDR1 and CDR2 (germline): LGHDT, YNNKEL (reference sequence). The CDR3 protein is CASSQEGQGGATEAFF.

The rearrangement links TRBV6-1 to TRBJ2-3; the TCRdb call, TRBD2, lacks DNA for checking. Germline V lookup: CDR1 MNHNS, CDR2 SASEGT. The CDR3 consists of 17 residues. The CDR3 loop is CASSVKGRGGHSDTQYF.

This chain connects TRBV12-3 or TRBV12-4 to TRBJ1-1; TCRdb's D call, TRBD1, is unchecked because there is no DNA. There are 15 residues in the CDR3. The chain's CDR3 is CASSLAGQGGTEAFF.

The V gene is TRBV12-3 or TRBV12-4, the J gene TRBJ2-7; as DNA is missing, the TRBD1 call by TCRdb cannot be tested. The CDR3 totals 14 residues. The CDR3 reads CASSQAGHRPEQYF.

Here the CDR3 reads CASSSGTRLTGELFF. The chain is built from TRBV2 and TRBJ2-2; TCRdb selects TRBD2, and the lack of DNA leaves this call unchecked. Germline V gene lookup returns CDR1 SNHLY and CDR2 FYNNEI. The CDR3 is 15 amino acids.

V usage is TRBV12-3 or TRBV12-4 and J usage is TRBJ2-1; TCRdb indicates TRBD2, and absent DNA this call remains unverified. The CDR3 totals 14 residues. The CDR3 reads CASSLQRQRYEQFF.

The V and J genes are TRBV9 and TRBJ2-1; TCRdb proposes TRBD1, but this gene call is untestable without DNA. The length of the CDR3 is 15 residues. The germline V gene has CDR1 SGDLS and CDR2 YYNGEE. This CDR3 reads CASSADRGGYNEQFF.

The gene calls are TRBV6-2 or TRBV6-3 and TRBJ2-7; as DNA is missing, the TRBD2 call by TCRdb cannot be tested. The CDR3 totals 15 residues. The V gene's germline CDR1 is MNHEY and CDR2 SVGEGT. The chain's CDR3 is CASSPRRTLLYEQYF.

This rearrangement joins TRBV20-1 to TRBJ1-5; without DNA, the TCRdb call of TRBD1 cannot be checked. CDR3 size: 15 residues. CDR1 is DFQATT and CDR2 is SNEGSKA in the germline V gene (reference sequence). This chain's CDR3 is CSAREGGGSVQPQHF.

CDR3 protein: CACLTKGQGANTIYF. V gene TRBV30 combines with J gene TRBJ1-3; TCRdb calls TRBD1, which cannot be checked without DNA. The V gene's germline CDR1 is GTSNPN and CDR2 SVGIG (reference sequence). CDR3 length: 15 amino acids.